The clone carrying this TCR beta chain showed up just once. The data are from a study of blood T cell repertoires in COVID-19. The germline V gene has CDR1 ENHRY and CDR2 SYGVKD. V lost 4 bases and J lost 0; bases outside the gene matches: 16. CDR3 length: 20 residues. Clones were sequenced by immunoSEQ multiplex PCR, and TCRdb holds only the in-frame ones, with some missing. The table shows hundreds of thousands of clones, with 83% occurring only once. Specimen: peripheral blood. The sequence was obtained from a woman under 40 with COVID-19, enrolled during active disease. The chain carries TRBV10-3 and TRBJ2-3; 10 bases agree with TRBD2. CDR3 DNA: TGTGCCATCAGTGCTCCCACTAGCGGGACCGCGCCTTTAAGCACAGATACGCAGTATTTT. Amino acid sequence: CAISAPTSGTAPLSTDTQYF.